This entry features one TCR beta chain sequence. Its antigen is still unknown. Germline and junction disagree at one end, which may indicate a read error. The record originates from a study of T cells in Graves' hyperthyroidism and ophthalmopathy. Regarding the study as a whole: Clonotypes that were expanded in thyroid above 0.001 mostly appeared in blood too.

Researchers took RNA transcripts and amplified the TCR beta CDR3 regions from them. HTBI primers drove first-round RT-PCR of the TCR CDR3. TCRdb re-called the multiplex PCR reads through MiXCR, storing one row per CDR3 protein. The sample carries roughly 500,000 distinct CDR3 sequences, 46% recorded once. CDR3 length: 14 amino acids. Germline V gene data show CDR1 as ENHRY and CDR2 as SYGVKD. Sequencing was carried out using peripheral blood or thyroid tissue (not recorded which). This TCR was sampled from an adult woman with Graves' disease, either hyperthyroidism or ophthalmopathy (not recorded which). The gene calls are TRBV10-3 and TRBJ2-7, with TRBD2 identical over 7 bases. CDR3 bases: TGTGCCATCAGTGAGGGCGGCTGGGACTACGAGCAGTACTTT. Encoded protein: CAISEGGWDYEQYF.